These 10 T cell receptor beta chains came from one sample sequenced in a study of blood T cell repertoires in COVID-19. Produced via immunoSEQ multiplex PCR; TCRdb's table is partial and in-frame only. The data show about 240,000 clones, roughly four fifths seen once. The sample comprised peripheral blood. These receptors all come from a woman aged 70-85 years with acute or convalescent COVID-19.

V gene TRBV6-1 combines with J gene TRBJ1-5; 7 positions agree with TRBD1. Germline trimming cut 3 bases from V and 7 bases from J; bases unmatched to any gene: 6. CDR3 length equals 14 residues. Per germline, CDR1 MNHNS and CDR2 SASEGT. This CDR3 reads CASSDRAGGQPQHF. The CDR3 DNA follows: TGTGCCAGCAGTGACAGGGCAGGGGGACAGCCCCAGCATTTT.

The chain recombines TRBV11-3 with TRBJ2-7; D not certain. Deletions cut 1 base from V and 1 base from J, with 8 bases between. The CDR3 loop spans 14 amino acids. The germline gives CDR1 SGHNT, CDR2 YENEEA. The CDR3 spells CASSLGGSSYEQYF. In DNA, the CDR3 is TGTGCCAGCAGCTTAGGTGGCAGTTCCTACGAGCAGTACTTC.

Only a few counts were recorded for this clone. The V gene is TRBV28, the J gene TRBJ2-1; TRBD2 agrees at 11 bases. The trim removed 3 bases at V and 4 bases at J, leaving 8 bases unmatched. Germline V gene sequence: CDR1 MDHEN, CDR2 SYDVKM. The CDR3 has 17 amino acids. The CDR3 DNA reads TGTGCCAGCAGTTTCGTAAATAGCGGGGGGGATTACAATGAGCAGTTCTTC. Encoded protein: CASSFVNSGGDYNEQFF.

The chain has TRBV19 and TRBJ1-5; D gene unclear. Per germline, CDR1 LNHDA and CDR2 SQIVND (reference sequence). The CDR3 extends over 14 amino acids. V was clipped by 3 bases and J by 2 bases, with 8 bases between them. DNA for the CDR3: TGTGCCAGTAGTATTTACGAGCGCAATCAGCCCCAGCATTTT. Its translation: CASSIYERNQPQHF.

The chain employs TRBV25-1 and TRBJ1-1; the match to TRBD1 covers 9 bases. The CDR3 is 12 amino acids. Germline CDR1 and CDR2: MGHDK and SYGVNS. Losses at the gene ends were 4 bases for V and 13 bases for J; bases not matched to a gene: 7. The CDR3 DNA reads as TGTGCCAGCAGTGCCCGTCCGGGACAGGGTTTCTTT. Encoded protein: CASSARPGQGFF.

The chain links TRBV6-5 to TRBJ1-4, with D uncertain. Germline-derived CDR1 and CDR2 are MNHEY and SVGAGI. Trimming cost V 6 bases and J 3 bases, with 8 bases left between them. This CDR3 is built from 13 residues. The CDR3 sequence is CASREAPNEKLFF. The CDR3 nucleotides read TGTGCCAGCAGGGAGGCCCCTAATGAAAAACTGTTTTTT.

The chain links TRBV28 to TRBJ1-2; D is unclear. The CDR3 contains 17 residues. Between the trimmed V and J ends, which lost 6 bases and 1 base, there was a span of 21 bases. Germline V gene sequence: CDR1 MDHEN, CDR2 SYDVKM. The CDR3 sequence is CASRLQYGRAYNYGYTF. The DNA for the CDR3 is TGTGCCAGCAGATTACAGTATGGGAGGGCCTATAACTATGGCTACACCTTC.

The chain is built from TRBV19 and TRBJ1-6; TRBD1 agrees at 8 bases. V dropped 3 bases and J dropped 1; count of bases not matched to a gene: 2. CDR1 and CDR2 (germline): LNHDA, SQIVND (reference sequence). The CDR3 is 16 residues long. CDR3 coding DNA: TGTGCCAGTAGTATCCGACAGGGGTCCTATAATTCACCCCTCCACTTT. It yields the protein CASSIRQGSYNSPLHF.

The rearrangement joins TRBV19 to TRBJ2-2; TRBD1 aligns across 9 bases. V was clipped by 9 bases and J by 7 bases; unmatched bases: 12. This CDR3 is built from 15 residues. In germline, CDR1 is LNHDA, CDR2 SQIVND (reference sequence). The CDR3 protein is CASNRDRAENGELFF. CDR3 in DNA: TGTGCCAGCAACCGGGACAGGGCTGAGAACGGGGAGCTGTTTTTT.

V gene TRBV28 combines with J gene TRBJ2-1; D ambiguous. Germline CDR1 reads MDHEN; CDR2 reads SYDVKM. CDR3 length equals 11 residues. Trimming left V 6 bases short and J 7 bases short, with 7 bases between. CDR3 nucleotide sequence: TGTGCCAGCAGCCCTTATAATGAGCAGTTCTTC. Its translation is CASSPYNEQFF.